The rows below give T cell receptor beta chains drawn from one sample of a study of T-cell memory formation after mild COVID-19. TCRdb re-derived calls from the 5' RACE reads in MiXCR, one entry per CDR3 protein. The repertoire holds under 600,000 distinct CDR3 sequences, with less than 25% as singletons. The sample consisted of PBMCs or a T cell subset sorted from them (not recorded which). Receptors originate from an adult woman who had mild COVID-19 (a few samples of this study predate the infection). Cell type and time point are not known. The CDR3 runs from the conserved cysteine through the conserved F or W. The size field is filled for only some rows; it gives once, few, many or a size class.

V gene,J gene,CDR3 length,clone size,CDR3 protein
TRBV29-1,TRBJ2-2,14,.,CSVGGQGHTGELFF
TRBV5-5,TRBJ1-2,14,few,CASSLELRNYGYTF
TRBV5-1,TRBJ1-1,13,.,CASSVTGGLEAFF
TRBV7-3,TRBJ2-3,17,.,CASSLIGRAFPTDTQYF
TRBV7-8,TRBJ2-7,14,.,CASSFVLAEYEQYF
TRBV12-3/TRBV12-4,TRBJ1-5,14,.,CASSPRVRTSPQHF
TRBV12-3/TRBV12-4,TRBJ2-5,14,few,CASSSGGNIETQYF
TRBV27,TRBJ1-1,13,.,CASSRPPPGGAFF
TRBV5-1,TRBJ1-1,14,.,CASTGQGMNTEAFF
TRBV7-2,TRBJ2-5,16,few,CASSTRLRPGQETQYF
TRBV28,TRBJ2-7,15,few,CASRLASGFFGEQYF
TRBV19,TRBJ1-2,13,few,CASSIADNYGYTF
TRBV4-1,TRBJ2-7,15,few,CASSPDVGFTYEQYF
TRBV5-1,TRBJ2-1,14,few,CASSSDLQYNEQFF
TRBV5-5,TRBJ2-1,16,.,CASSLTGTGFYNEQFF
TRBV6-2/TRBV6-3,TRBJ2-3,14,.,CASSPDSPWDTQYF
TRBV18,TRBJ1-1,15,few,CASSRSDVSNTEAFF
TRBV5-1,TRBJ2-7,15,.,CASSLHAGSSYEQYF
TRBV5-1,TRBJ2-3,18,.,CASSRGTSGGSSTDTQYF
TRBV18,TRBJ2-5,14,.,CASSPAQPKETQYF
TRBV5-5,TRBJ2-1,14,few,CASSPWDNLNEQFF
TRBV12-3/TRBV12-4,TRBJ2-2,15,.,CASSAQGRITGELFF
TRBV12-3/TRBV12-4,TRBJ2-7,15,few,CASSFWDRASYEQYF
TRBV20-1,TRBJ2-5,11,few,CSARDPETQYF
TRBV5-1,TRBJ2-1,15,.,CASSLTFQPVDEQFF
TRBV20-1,TRBJ1-1,16,.,CSARDSGRAMNTEAFF
TRBV20-1,TRBJ1-5,15,few,CSASGGGTVNQPQHF
TRBV7-9,TRBJ1-5,14,few,CASSAQGGGQPQHF
TRBV14,TRBJ2-2,18,.,CASSQDGLAGVNTGELFF
TRBV12-3/TRBV12-4,TRBJ2-7,12,.,CASSSFDYEQYF
TRBV5-6,TRBJ2-7,14,.,CASSLTGTSGEQYF
TRBV3-1,TRBJ2-3,17,.,CASSQNVGRGSTDTQYF
TRBV6-5,TRBJ2-7,13,few,CASSYAGSGEQYF
TRBV2,TRBJ2-1,12,few,CASRETAFEQFF
TRBV29-1,TRBJ2-1,12,.,CSARDSPNEQFF
TRBV7-6,TRBJ2-2,13,.,CASSKETDGELFF
TRBV20-1,TRBJ2-1,15,.,CSATSGLTLRGGQFF
TRBV27,TRBJ2-1,13,few,CASSLHNRVGQFF
TRBV5-1,TRBJ1-1,14,.,CASSSVARATEAFF
TRBV4-1,TRBJ1-2,16,few,CASSQGRGPANYGYTF
TRBV9,TRBJ2-2,14,.,CASSVGNFPGELFF
TRBV6-4,TRBJ2-2,16,few,CASRLTSLANTGELFF
TRBV6-4,TRBJ1-1,14,.,CASSAQGWGTEAFF
TRBV12-3/TRBV12-4,TRBJ2-7,15,.,CASSWIRGKSDEQYF
TRBV24-1,TRBJ2-1,15,few,CATSETGSSYNEQFF
TRBV28,TRBJ2-7,14,few,CASSFGGSGYEQYF
TRBV19,TRBJ2-1,11,.,CASSIRNEQFF
TRBV5-1,TRBJ2-1,13,.,CASSALGGNEQFF
TRBV4-1,TRBJ2-1,12,many,CASSLRDNEQFF